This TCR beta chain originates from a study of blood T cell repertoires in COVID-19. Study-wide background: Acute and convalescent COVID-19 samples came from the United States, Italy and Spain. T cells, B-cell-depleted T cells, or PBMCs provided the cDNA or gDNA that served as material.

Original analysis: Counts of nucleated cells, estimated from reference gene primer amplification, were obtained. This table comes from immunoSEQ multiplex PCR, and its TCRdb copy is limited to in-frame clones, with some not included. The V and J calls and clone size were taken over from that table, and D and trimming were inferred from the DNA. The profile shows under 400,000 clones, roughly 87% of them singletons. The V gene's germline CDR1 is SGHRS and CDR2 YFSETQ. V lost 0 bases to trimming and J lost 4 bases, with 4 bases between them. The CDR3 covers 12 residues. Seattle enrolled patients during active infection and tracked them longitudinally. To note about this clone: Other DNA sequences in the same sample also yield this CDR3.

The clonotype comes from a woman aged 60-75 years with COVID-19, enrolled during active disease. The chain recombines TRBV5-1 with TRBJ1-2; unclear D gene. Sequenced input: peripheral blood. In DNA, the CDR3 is TGCGCCAGCAGCTTGGCTAGCTATGGCTACACCTTC. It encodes CASSLASYGYTF.